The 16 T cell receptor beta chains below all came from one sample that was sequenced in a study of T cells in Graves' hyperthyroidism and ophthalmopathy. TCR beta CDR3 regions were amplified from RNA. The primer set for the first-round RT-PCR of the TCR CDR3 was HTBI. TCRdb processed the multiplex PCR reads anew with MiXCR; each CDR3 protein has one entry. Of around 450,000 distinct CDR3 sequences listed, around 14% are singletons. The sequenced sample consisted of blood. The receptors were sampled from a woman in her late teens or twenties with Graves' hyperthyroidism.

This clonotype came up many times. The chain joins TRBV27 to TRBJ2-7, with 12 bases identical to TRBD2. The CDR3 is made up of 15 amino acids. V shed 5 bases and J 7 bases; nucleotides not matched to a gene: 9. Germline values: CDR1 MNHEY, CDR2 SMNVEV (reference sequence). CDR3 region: CASSPRLAGVREQYF. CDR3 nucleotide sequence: TGTGCCAGCAGTCCCCGACTAGCGGGAGTCAGGGAGCAGTACTTC.

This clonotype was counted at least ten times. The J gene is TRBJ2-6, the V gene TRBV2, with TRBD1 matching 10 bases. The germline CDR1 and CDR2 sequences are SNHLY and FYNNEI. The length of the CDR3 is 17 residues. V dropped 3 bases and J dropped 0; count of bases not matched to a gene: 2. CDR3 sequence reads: CASSEGQGRSGANVLTF. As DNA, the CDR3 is TGTGCCAGCAGTGAGGGACAGGGGCGCTCTGGGGCCAACGTCCTGACTTTC.

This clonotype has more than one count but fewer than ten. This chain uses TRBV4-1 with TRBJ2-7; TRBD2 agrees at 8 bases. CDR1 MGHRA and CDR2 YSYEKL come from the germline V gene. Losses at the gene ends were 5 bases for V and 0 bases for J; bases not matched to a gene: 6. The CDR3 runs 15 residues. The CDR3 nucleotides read TGCGCCAGCAGCTGGCGGGAGGCCGGCTCCTACGAGCAGTACTTC. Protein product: CASSWREAGSYEQYF.

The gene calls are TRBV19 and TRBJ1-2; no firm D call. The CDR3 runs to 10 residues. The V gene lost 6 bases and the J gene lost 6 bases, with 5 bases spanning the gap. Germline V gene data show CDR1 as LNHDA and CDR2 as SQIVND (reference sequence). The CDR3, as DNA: TGTGCCAGTAGGGACCATGGCTACACCTTC. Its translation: CASRDHGYTF.

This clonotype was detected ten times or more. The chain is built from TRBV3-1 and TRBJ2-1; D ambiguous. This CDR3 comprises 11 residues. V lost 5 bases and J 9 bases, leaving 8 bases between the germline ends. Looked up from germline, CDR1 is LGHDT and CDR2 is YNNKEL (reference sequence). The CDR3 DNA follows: TGTGCCAGCAGCTTTCAACGTGAGCAGTTCTTC. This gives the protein CASSFQREQFF.

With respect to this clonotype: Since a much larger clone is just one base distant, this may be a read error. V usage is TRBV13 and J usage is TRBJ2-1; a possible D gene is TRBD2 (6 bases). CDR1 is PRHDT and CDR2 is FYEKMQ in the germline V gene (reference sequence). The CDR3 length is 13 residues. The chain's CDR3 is CAGSLNWGDEQFF. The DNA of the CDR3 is TGTGCCGGCAGCCTTAACTGGGGGGATGAGCAGTTCTTC.

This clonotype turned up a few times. This CDR3 is CASSLSGVSGNTIYF. In DNA, the CDR3 is TGTGCCAGCAGTTTATCGGGGGTCTCTGGAAACACCATATATTTT. The chain recombines TRBV27 with TRBJ1-3, with D tentatively TRBD1 (5 bases). The V gene lost 0 bases and the J gene lost 0 bases, with 6 bases spanning the gap. CDR3 length: 15 residues. CDR1 and CDR2 (germline): MNHEY, SMNVEV (reference sequence).

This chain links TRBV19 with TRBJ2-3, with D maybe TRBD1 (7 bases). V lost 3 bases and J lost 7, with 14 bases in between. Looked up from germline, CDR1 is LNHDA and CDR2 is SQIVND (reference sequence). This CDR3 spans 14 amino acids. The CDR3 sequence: CASSMAAGGNTQYF. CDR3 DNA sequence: TGTGCCAGTAGTATGGCGGCAGGGGGGAATACGCAGTATTTT.

The DNA for the CDR3 is TGCAGTGCTAGACTCGGACTAGCGGGAGGGTTAGGGGAGCTGTTTTTT. Translated, it gives CSARLGLAGGLGELFF. This chain connects TRBV20-1 to TRBJ2-2; 15 nucleotides agree with TRBD2. CDR1 DFQATT and CDR2 SNEGSKA come from the germline V gene (reference sequence). V shed 2 bases, J shed 8 bases, and the junction held 6 bases outside the gene matches. This CDR3 has 16 residues.

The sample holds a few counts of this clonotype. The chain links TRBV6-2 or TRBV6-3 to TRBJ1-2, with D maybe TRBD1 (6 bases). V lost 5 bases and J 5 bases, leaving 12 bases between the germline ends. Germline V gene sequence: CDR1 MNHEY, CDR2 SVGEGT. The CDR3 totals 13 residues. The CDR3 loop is CASSNPGEYGYTF. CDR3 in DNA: TGTGCCAGCAGTAACCCAGGGGAATATGGCTACACCTTC.

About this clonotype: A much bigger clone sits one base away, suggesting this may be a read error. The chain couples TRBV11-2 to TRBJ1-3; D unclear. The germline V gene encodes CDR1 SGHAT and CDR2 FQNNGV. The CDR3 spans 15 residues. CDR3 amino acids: CTSSLSDYSGNTIYF. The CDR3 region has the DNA TGTACCAGCAGCTTATCCGACTACTCTGGAAACACCATATATTTT.

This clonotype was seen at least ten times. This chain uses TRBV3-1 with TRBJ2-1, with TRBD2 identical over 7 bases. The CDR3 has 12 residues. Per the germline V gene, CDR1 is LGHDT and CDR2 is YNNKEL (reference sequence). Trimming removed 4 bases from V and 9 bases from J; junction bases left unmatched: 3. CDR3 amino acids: CASSLRGVEQFF. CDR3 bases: TGTGCCAGCAGCCTTCGGGGGGTTGAGCAGTTCTTC.

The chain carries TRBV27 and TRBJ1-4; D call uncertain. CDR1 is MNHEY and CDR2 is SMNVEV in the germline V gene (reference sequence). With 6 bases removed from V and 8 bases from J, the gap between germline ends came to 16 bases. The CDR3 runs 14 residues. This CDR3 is CASRPVAWREKLFF. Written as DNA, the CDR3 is TGTGCCAGCAGGCCGGTGGCGTGGCGGGAAAAACTGTTTTTT. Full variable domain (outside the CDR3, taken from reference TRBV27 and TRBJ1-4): EAQVTQNPRYLITVTGKKLTVTCSQNMNHEYMSWYRQDPGLGLRQIYYSMNVEVTDKGDVPEGYKVSRKEKRNFPLILESPSPNQTSLYFCASRPVAWREKLFFGSGTQLSVL.

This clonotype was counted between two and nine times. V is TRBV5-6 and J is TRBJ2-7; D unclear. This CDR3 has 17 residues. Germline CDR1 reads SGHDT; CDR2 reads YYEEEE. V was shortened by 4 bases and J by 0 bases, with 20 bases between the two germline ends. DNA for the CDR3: TGTGCCAGCAGCATACGTGCATCCGCACGAATCTCCTACGAGCAGTACTTC. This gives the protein CASSIRASARISYEQYF.

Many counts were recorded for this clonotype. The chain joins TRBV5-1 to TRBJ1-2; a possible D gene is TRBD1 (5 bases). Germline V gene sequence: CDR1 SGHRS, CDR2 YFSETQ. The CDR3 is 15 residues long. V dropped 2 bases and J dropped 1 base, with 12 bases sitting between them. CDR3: CASSFSRGDNYGYTF. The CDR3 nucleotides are TGCGCCAGCAGCTTCTCAAGGGGAGATAACTATGGCTACACCTTC.

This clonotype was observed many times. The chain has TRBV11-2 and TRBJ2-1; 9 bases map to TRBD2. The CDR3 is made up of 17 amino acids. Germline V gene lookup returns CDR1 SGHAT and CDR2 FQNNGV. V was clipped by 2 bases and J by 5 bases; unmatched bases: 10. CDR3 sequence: CASSLRVTASGNNEQFF. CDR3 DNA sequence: TGTGCCAGCAGCTTAAGAGTAACGGCTAGCGGGAACAATGAGCAGTTCTTC. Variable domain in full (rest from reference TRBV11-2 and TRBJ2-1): EAGVAQSPRYKIIEKRQSVAFWCNPISGHATLYWYQQILGQGPKLLIQFQNNGVVDDSQLPKDRFSAERLKGVDSTLKIQPAKLEDSAVYLCASSLRVTASGNNEQFFGPGTRLTVL.